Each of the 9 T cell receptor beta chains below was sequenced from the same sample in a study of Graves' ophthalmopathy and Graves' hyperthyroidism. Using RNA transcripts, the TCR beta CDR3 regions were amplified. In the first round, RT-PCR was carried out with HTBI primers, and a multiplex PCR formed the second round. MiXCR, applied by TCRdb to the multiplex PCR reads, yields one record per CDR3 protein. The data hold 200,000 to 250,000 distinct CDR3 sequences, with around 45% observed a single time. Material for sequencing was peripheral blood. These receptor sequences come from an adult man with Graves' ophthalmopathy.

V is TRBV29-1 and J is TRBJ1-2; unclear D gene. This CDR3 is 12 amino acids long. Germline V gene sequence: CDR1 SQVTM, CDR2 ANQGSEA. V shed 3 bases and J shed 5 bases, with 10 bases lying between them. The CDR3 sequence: CSVDSLLYGYTF. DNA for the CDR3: TGCAGCGTTGATTCACTTCTATATGGCTACACCTTC. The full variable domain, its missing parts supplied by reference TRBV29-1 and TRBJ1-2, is SAVISQKPSRDICQRGTSLTIQCQVDSQVTMMFWYRQQPGQSLTLIATANQGSEATYESGFVIDKFPISRPNLTFSTLTVSNMSPEDSSIYLCSVDSLLYGYTFGSGTRLTVV.

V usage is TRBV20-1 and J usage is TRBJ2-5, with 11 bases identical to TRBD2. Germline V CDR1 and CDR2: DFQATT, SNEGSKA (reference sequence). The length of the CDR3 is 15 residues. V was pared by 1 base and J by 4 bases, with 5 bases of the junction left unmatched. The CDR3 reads CSARASSGGAETQYF. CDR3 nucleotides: TGCAGTGCTAGAGCGAGTAGCGGGGGGGCAGAGACCCAGTACTTC.

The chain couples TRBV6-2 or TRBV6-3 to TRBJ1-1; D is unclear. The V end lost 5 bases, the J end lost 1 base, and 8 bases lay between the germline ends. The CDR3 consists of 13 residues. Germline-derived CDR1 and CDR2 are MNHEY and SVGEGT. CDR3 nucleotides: TGTGCCAGCAGTGGAGTCAGGAACACTGAAGCTTTCTTT. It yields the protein CASSGVRNTEAFF.

CDR3 region: CASSARDKTYEQYF. CDR3 in DNA: TGTGCCAGCAGCGCACGGGACAAAACCTACGAGCAGTACTTC. The chain links TRBV9 to TRBJ2-7; TRBD1 might be the D (6 bases). Germline V gene data show CDR1 as SGDLS and CDR2 as YYNGEE. The CDR3 has 14 amino acids. With 3 bases removed from V and 2 bases from J, the gap between germline ends came to 12 bases.

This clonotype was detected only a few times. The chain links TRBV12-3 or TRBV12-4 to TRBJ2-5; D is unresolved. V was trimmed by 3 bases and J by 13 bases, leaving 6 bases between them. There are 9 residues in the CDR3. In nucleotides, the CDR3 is TGTGCCAGCAGTTTCGGCCGGTACTTC. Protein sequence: CASSFGRYF.

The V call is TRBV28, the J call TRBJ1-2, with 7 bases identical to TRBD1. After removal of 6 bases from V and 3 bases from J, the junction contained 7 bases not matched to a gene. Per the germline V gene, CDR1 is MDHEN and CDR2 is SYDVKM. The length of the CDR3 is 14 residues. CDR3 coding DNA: TGTGCCAGCAGGGTGAAGGGACAGTACTATGGCTACACCTTC. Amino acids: CASRVKGQYYGYTF.

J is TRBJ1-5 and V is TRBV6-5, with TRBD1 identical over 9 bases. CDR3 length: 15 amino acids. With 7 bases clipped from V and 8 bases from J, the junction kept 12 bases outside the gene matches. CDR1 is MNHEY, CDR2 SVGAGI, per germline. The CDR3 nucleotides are TGTGCCAGCAAAAGGGACAGGGATTATAGCAAGCCCCAGCATTTT. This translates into CASKRDRDYSKPQHF.

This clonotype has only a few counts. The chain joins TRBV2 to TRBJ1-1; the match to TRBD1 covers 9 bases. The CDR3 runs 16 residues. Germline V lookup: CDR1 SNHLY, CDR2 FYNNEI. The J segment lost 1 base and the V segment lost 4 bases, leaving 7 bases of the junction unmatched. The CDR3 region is CASSGRGTGWNTEAFF. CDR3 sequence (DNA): TGTGCCAGCAGTGGGCGCGGGACAGGGTGGAACACTGAAGCTTTCTTT.

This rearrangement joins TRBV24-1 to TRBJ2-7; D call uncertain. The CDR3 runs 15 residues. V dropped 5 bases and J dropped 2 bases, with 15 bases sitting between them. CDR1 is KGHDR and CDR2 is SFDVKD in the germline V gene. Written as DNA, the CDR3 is TGTGCCACCAGTGCCGGATCTTACAGTACCTACGAGCAGTACTTC. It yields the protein CATSAGSYSTYEQYF.